The present entry profiles one T cell receptor beta chain with its context. The antigen remains undetermined. This sample is part of a study of blood T cells in healthy people across ages. General study points: Age showed a roughly linear inverse relationship with TCR beta diversity per million T cells. Since the PBMCs were unsorted, naive and antigen-experienced cells could not be conclusively compared.

The second PCR ran roughly 6 to 11 cycles with a sample-barcoded 5' primer and J-beta primers. A single record per CDR3 protein comes from TCRdb applying MiXCR to the 5' RACE reads. The sample has some 920,000 distinct CDR3 sequences; roughly 51% are singletons. The sequenced material came from blood. The clonotype originates from an older woman in good health.

The CDR3 sequence is CASSVGTSGSFGSYNEQFF. The CDR3 nucleotides are TGTGCCAGCAGTGTCGGGACTAGCGGGAGTTTTGGCTCCTACAATGAGCAGTTCTTC. V usage is TRBV2 and J usage is TRBJ2-1; 14 bases align to TRBD2. V shed 4 bases and J 0 bases; nucleotides not matched to a gene: 8. This CDR3 has 19 amino acids. Germline values: CDR1 SNHLY, CDR2 FYNNEI.